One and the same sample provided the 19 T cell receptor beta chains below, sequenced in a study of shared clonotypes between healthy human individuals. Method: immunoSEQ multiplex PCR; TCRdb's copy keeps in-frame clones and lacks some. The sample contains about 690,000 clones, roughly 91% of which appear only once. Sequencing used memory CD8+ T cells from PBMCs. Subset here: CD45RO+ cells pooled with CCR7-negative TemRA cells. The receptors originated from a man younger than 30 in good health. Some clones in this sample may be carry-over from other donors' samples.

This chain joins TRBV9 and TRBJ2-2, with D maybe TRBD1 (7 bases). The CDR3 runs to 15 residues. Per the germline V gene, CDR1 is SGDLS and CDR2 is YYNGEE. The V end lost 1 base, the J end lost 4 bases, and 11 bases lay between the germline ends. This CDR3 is CASSVTRGATGELFF. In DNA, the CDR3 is TGTGCCAGCAGCGTAACCAGGGGGGCCACCGGGGAGCTGTTTTTT.

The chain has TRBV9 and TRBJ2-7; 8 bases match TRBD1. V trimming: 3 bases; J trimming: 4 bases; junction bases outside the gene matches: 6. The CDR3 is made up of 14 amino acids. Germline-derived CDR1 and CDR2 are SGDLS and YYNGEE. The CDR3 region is CASSGRDRKYEQYF. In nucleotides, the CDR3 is TGTGCCAGCAGCGGCCGGGACAGGAAGTACGAGCAGTACTTC.

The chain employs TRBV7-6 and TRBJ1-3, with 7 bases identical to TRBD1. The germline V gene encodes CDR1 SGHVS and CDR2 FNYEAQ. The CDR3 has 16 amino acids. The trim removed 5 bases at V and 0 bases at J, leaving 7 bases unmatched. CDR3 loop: CASSHTGASSGNTIYF. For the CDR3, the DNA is TGTGCCAGCAGCCATACAGGGGCGAGCTCTGGAAACACCATATATTTT.

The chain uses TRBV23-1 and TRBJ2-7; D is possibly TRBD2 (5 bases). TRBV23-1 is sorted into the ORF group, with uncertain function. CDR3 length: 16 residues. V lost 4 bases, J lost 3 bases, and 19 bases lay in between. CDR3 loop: CASSPPGKRPCYEQYF. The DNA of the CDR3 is TGCGCCAGCAGTCCCCCCGGGAAGAGACCTTGCTACGAGCAGTACTTC.

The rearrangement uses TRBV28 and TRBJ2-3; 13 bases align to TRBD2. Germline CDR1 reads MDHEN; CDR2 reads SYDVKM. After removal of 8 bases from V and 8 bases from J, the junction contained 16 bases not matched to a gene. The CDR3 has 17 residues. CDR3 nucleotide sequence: TGTGCCAGCGTTAGTTTAGGGACTAGCGGGAAACTGATTACGCAGTATTTT. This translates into CASVSLGTSGKLITQYF.

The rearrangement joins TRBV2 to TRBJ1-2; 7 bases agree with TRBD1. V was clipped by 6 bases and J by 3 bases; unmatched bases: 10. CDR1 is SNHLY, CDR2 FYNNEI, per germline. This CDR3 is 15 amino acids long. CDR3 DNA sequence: TGTGCCAGCAGGGGAGTATTAGACAGGGACTATGGCTACACCTTC. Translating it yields CASRGVLDRDYGYTF.

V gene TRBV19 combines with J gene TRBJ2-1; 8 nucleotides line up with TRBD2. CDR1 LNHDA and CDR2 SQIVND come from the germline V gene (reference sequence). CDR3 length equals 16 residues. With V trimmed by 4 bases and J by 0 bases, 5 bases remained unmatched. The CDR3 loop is CASSRREVDSYNEQFF. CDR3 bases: TGTGCCAGTAGTAGGCGGGAGGTCGACTCCTACAATGAGCAGTTCTTC.

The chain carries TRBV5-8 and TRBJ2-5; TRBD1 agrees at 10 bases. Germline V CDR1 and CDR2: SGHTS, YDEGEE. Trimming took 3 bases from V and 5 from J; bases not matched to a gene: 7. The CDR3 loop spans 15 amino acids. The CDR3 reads CASSSGTGVWETQYF. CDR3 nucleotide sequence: TGTGCCAGCAGCTCCGGGACAGGGGTGTGGGAGACCCAGTACTTC.

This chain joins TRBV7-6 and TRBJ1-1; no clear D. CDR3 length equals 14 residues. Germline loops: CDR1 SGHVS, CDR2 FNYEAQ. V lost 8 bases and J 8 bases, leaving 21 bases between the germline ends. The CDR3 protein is CASGEGHPGSEAFF. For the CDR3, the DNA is TGTGCCAGCGGGGAAGGGCACCCGGGGAGCGAAGCTTTCTTT.

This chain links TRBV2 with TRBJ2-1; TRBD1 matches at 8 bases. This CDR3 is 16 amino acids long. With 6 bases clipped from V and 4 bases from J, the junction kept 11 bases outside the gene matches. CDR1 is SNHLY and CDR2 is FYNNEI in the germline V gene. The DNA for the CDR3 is TGTGCCAGCAGGCTAACAGGGGGAAAAGGATACAATGAGCAGTTCTTC. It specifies CASRLTGGKGYNEQFF.

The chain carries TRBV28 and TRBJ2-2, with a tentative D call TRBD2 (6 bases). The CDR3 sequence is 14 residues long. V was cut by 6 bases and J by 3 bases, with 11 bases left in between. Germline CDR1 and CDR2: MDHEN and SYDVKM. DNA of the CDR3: TGTGCCAGCAGCCATTCGGGGGACACCGGGGAGCTGTTTTTT. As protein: CASSHSGDTGELFF.

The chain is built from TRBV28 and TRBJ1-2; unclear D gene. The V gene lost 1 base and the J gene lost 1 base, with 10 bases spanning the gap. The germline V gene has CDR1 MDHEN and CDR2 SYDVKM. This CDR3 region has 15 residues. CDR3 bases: TGTGCCAGCAGTTTATTCTCTGAAATTAACTATGGCTACACCTTC. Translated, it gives CASSLFSEINYGYTF.

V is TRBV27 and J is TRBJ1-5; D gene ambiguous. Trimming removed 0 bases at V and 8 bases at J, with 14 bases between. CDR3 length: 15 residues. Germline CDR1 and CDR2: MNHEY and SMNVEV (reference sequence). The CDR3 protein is CASSLSGPPGEPQHF. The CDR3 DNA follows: TGTGCCAGCAGTTTATCGGGTCCTCCTGGGGAGCCCCAGCATTTT.

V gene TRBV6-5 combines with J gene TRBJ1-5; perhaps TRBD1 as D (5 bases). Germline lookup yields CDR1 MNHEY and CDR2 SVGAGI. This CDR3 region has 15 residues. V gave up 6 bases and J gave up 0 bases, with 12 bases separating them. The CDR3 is CASRISQGSNQPQHF. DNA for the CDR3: TGTGCCAGCAGAATTTCGCAGGGTAGCAATCAGCCCCAGCATTTT.

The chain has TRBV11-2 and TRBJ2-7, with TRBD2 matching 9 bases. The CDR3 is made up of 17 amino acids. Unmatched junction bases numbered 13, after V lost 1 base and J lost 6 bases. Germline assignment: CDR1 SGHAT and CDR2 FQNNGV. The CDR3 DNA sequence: TGTGCCAGCAGCTTAGCGAGATCGGTAGCGGGAGTCGTCGAGCAGTACTTC. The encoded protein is CASSLARSVAGVVEQYF.

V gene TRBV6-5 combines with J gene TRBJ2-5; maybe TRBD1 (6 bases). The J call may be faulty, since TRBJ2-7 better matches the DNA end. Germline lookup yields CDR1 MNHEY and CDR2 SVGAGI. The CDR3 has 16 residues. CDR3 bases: TGTGCCAGCAGTTACTTTAGACCCACAGGGCCCTACGAGCAGTACTTC. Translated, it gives CASSYFRPTGPYEQYF.

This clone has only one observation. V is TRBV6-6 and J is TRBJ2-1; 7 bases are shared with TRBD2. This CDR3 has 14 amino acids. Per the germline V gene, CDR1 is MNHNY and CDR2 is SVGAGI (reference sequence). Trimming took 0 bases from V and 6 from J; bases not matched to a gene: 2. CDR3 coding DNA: TGTGCCAGCAGTTACTCTAAGCGGGGCAATGAGCAGTTCTTC. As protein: CASSYSKRGNEQFF.

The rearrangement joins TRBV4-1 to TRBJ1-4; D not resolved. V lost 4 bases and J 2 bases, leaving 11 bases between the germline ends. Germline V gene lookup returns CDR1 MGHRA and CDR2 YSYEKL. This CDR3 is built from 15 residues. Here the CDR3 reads CASSPPQATNEKLFF. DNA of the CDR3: TGCGCCAGCAGCCCCCCCCAAGCGACTAATGAAAAACTGTTTTTT.

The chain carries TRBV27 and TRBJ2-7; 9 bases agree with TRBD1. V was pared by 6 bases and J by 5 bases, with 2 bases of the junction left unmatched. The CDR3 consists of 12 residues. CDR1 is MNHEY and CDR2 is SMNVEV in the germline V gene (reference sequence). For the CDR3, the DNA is TGTGCCAGCAGGACAGGGGGGAACGAGCAGTACTTC. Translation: CASRTGGNEQYF.